The 4 T cell receptor beta chains given below trace back to one sample, sequenced in a study of OX40 agonist ivuxolimab in advanced cancers. Here immunoSEQ multiplex PCR was the method, and the copy in TCRdb shows in-frame clones only, minus some. Of about 73,000 clones in the sample, around 90% were seen once. The source was CD4+ or CD8+ T cells sorted from blood, collected in a trial of the OX40 agonist ivuxolimab. These receptor sequences come from an adult with an advanced solid tumor such as melanoma, head and neck, liver or kidney cancer.

There are a few counts of this clone. The V gene is TRBV4-2, the J gene TRBJ2-7; 9 nucleotides match TRBD2. With 4 bases clipped from V and 4 bases from J, the junction kept 11 bases outside the gene matches. Looked up from germline, CDR1 is LGHNA and CDR2 is YNFKEQ. The CDR3 runs 16 residues. The CDR3: CASSRQASGISYEQYF. Written as DNA, the CDR3 is TGTGCCAGCAGCCGCCAGGCTAGCGGGATCTCATACGAGCAGTACTTC.

V gene TRBV28 combines with J gene TRBJ2-1; no definite D call. V was trimmed by 5 bases and J by 10 bases, leaving 12 bases between them. Germline V lookup: CDR1 MDHEN, CDR2 SYDVKM. CDR3 length: 12 amino acids. The CDR3 nucleotides are TGTGCCAGCAGTCTCCCATTAAGGGAGCAGTTCTTC. Translation gives CASSLPLREQFF.

This rearrangement joins TRBV7-2 to TRBJ2-5; D perhaps matches TRBD2 (6 bases). V was clipped by 3 bases and J by 5 bases, with 19 bases between them. CDR1 SGHTA and CDR2 FQGNSA come from the germline V gene. This CDR3 is 16 amino acids long. For the CDR3, the DNA is TGTGCCAGCAGCTTTGGCCTCTCGGAGGGCACGGAGACCCAGTACTTC. It is translated as CASSFGLSEGTETQYF. Together with reference TRBV7-2 and TRBJ2-5, the CDR3 gives the full variable domain: GAGVSQSPSNKVTEKGKDVELRCDPISGHTALYWYRQSLGQGLEFLIYFQGNSAPDKSGLPSDRFSAERTGGSVSTLTIQRTQQEDSAVYLCASSFGLSEGTETQYFGPGTRLLVL.

The rearrangement joins TRBV7-9 to TRBJ1-2; no definite D call. The CDR3 is made up of 13 amino acids. From germline, CDR1 is SEHNR and CDR2 FQNEAQ (reference sequence). V dropped 1 base and J dropped 1 base, with 4 bases sitting between them. DNA of the CDR3: TGTGCCAGCAGCTTAGGGTTTAACTATGGCTACACCTTC. Encoded protein: CASSLGFNYGYTF.